This T cell receptor beta chain was recovered during a study of blood T cell repertoires in COVID-19 (dated by TCRdb to the early 2020s). Notes on the research overall: Collaborator samples came from the United States, Italy and Spain and covered acute and convalescent phases of COVID-19. HLA class I and class II types, where available, came from metadata supplied by the sample provider rather than from assay-based typing. The sample metadata nearly always contained a de-identified subject ID, COVID-19 status, age in years and sex. The repertoires were released in a freely available public database intended as a resource for research on the immune response to SARS-CoV-2. The dataset comprised deeply sampled blood TCRbeta repertoires from subjects exposed to, actively infected with, or recovered from COVID-19. The material from the prospective study consisted of cDNA or gDNA derived from T cells, B-cell-depleted T cells, or PBMCs. Samples were obtained from the ongoing ImmuneRACE study (first 160 participants) and from some 1,200 subjects provided by 6 global collaborators. General findings and caveats noted by the study authors: Clinical and demographic metadata were provided uncurated, with the amount varying by source and participant.

To note about this clone: No cognate antigen has been identified for it. Per-nucleotide qualities are absent, and no much larger clonotype sits a single base away.

Each collaborating institution followed its own protocols to collect whole blood in K2EDTA tubes. Collaborator samples were shipped for TCRbeta analysis as frozen whole blood, isolated PBMCs, or DNA extracted from either sample type. V is shortened by 6 bases, J by 6 bases, and the region joining them spans 18 bases. Via the germline V gene, CDR1 is SGDLS and CDR2 YYNGEE. Inclusive of the bounding cysteine and phenylalanine, the CDR3 is 14 residues long. Just CDR3 DNA is preserved here, 42 bases in frame from base 1. TCRbeta CDR3 regions were amplified from genomic DNA using the immunoSEQ Assay, a bias-controlled multiplex PCR. Regarding the original processing steps: The number of nucleated cells in each sample was estimated by amplification of reference gene primers within the assay. To quantify the absolute abundance of each unique TCRbeta CDR3 rearrangement, sequence reads were collapsed and filtered. For each sample, productive Simpson clonality was calculated as the square root of Simpson's diversity index over productive rearrangements. Here the immuneACCESS table is served through TCRdb, limited to in-frame sequences with V and J called. Missing clones are a known gap in these copies; in checked studies unresolved V genes cover under half, and the rest lacks a known reason. V and J calls and clone size are given by that table; D and trimming were obtained from the DNA. The table for this sample lists 25,000 to 30,000 clones; approximately 88% of them were counted only once. The ten largest clones represent 5.9% of the sample.

The sample consisted of peripheral blood. Here the chain combines TRBV9 and TRBJ1-2, with the identity of the D gene unclear. The clonotype was recovered from a human donor in a cohort sampled during active COVID-19. The bases read TGTGCCAGCACTCAATCCACGGGGTACGATGGCTACACCTTC. This translates into CASTQSTGYDGYTF.